These 19 T cell receptor beta chains originate from one sample sequenced in a study of PD-1 blockade in classical Hodgkin lymphoma. Only in-frame clones appear in the TCRdb table, and some are missing; sequencing was by immunoSEQ multiplex PCR. The sample gives over 10,000 clones, around four fifths of which show up once; roughly 22% is in the top ten. Patients all relapsed after autologous stem cell transplantation, and there was variation in brentuximab vedotin exposure. The sample in question was peripheral blood mononuclear cells (PBMCs), obtained at baseline. These TCRs come from a human donor with classical Hodgkin lymphoma.

The J gene is TRBJ1-2, the V gene TRBV13, with D hard to call. CDR1 and CDR2 from the germline V gene are PRHDT and FYEKMQ (reference sequence). The length of the CDR3 is 14 residues. The V end lost 1 base, the J end lost 4 bases, and 10 bases lay between the germline ends. CDR3 DNA: TGTGCCAGCAGCTTAGACGACCGTGGCTATGGCTACACCTTC. Encoded protein: CASSLDDRGYGYTF.

The chain employs TRBV2 and TRBJ1-3; TRBD1 matches 8 bases. After removal of 5 bases from V and 0 bases from J, the junction contained 6 bases not matched to a gene. The germline gives CDR1 SNHLY, CDR2 FYNNEI. The CDR3 spans 16 residues. CDR3 nucleotide sequence: TGTGCCAGCAGTCTTCAGGGGGCAAGCTCTGGAAACACCATATATTTT. Translation gives CASSLQGASSGNTIYF.

V and J are TRBV6-5 and TRBJ1-2, with D perhaps TRBD1 (5 bases). The germline V and J ends were trimmed by 4 bases and 7 bases, with 10 bases remaining between them. CDR3 length: 12 amino acids. Germline V gives CDR1 MNHEY, CDR2 SVGAGI. The CDR3 nucleotides are TGTGCCAGCAGTTCCGCAGGGTTTGGCTACACCTTC. The encoded protein is CASSSAGFGYTF.

This chain links TRBV7-2 with TRBJ2-1, with D possibly being TRBD1 (5 bases). From germline, CDR1 is SGHTA and CDR2 FQGNSA. The CDR3 is 15 residues long. V dropped 4 bases and J dropped 8 bases, with 18 bases sitting between them. In DNA form, the CDR3 reads TGTGCCAGCAGCTACAGGATCCCGGGCTTCGATGAGCAGTTCTTC. Translation gives CASSYRIPGFDEQFF.

This clone was recorded a few times. The chain recombines TRBV6-1 with TRBJ1-1, with D perhaps TRBD1 (5 bases). The V gene lost 8 bases and the J gene lost 4 bases, with 17 bases spanning the gap. CDR3 length: 14 residues. Looked up from germline, CDR1 is MNHNS and CDR2 is SASEGT. The CDR3 protein is CASGRRLGGTEAFF. The CDR3 coding sequence is TGTGCCAGCGGGCGCCGACTGGGGGGCACTGAAGCTTTCTTT.

This chain joins TRBV5-6 and TRBJ2-5, with 7 positions matching TRBD2. The germline gives CDR1 SGHDT, CDR2 YYEEEE. V lost 4 bases and J lost 3; bases outside the gene matches: 9. The CDR3 sequence is 15 residues long. The CDR3: CASSPLGRGEETQYF. As DNA, the CDR3 is TGTGCCAGCAGCCCCCTCGGACGGGGGGAAGAGACCCAGTACTTC. Filled out from reference TRBV5-6 and TRBJ2-5, the complete variable domain reads DAGVTQSPTHLIKTRGQQVTLRCSPKSGHDTVSWYQQALGQGPQFIFQYYEEEERQRGNFPDRFSGHQFPNYSSELNVNALLLGDSALYLCASSPLGRGEETQYFGPGTRLLVL.

V is TRBV18 and J is TRBJ1-3; D gene ambiguous. Germline V gene lookup returns CDR1 KGHSH and CDR2 LQKENI. With 2 bases removed from V and 0 bases from J, the gap between germline ends came to 8 bases. The CDR3 covers 15 residues. The CDR3 sequence is CASSPIGTSGNTIYF. In DNA form, the CDR3 reads TGTGCCAGCTCACCAATCGGAACCTCTGGAAACACCATATATTTT.

The chain recombines TRBV9 with TRBJ1-1; perhaps TRBD1 as D (6 bases). V lost 3 bases and J lost 0, with 9 bases in between. CDR1 SGDLS and CDR2 YYNGEE come from the germline V gene. The CDR3 sequence is 14 residues long. The CDR3 DNA reads TGTGCCAGCAGCGAAGGACAGATGAACACTGAAGCTTTCTTT. It specifies CASSEGQMNTEAFF. The full variable domain, its missing parts supplied by reference TRBV9 and TRBJ1-1, is DSGVTQTPKHLITATGQRVTLRCSPRSGDLSVYWYQQSLDQGLQFLIQYYNGEERAKGNILERFSAQQFPDLHSELNLSSLELGDSALYFCASSEGQMNTEAFFGQGTRLTVV.

About this clone: Other DNA sequences in this sample translate to the same CDR3. The J gene is TRBJ2-3, the V gene TRBV18; TRBD1 matches 7 bases. CDR1 KGHSH and CDR2 LQKENI come from the germline V gene. With V trimmed by 6 bases and J by 2 bases, 5 bases remained unmatched. The length of the CDR3 is 14 residues. The CDR3 region has the DNA TGTGCCAGCTCCAGACAGGGATCCACAGATACGCAGTATTTT. It codes for CASSRQGSTDTQYF.

The CDR3 DNA sequence: TGTGCCAGCAGTTACGGGGTCGGAGGGACCCAGTACTTC. This sequence encodes CASSYGVGGTQYF. The rearrangement uses TRBV6-5 and TRBJ2-5, with TRBD2 as a possible D gene (5 bases). The germline V gene has CDR1 MNHEY and CDR2 SVGAGI. The CDR3 is 13 amino acids. V lost 2 bases and J 7 bases, leaving 11 bases between the germline ends.

The CDR3 protein is CASSYIGRGAEAFF. CDR3 bases: TGTGCCAGCAGTTACATTGGACGGGGGGCTGAAGCTTTCTTT. V and J are TRBV6-5 and TRBJ1-1; the D gene is possibly TRBD1 (5 bases). The CDR3 contains 14 residues. Germline V lookup: CDR1 MNHEY, CDR2 SVGAGI. Trimming removed 2 bases at V and 6 bases at J, with 13 bases between.

This clone has only one observation. DNA of the CDR3: TGTGCCAGCAGTTCCCTACAGGGGGCTAATACAGATACGCAGTATTTT. Encoded protein: CASSSLQGANTDTQYF. J is TRBJ2-3 and V is TRBV27; TRBD1 matches at 9 bases. The CDR3 covers 16 residues. Trimming removed 4 bases from V and 3 bases from J; junction bases left unmatched: 8. Germline V gene sequence: CDR1 MNHEY, CDR2 SMNVEV (reference sequence).

The V gene is TRBV5-1, the J gene TRBJ2-7; D possibly corresponds to TRBD1 (5 bases). The CDR3 loop spans 14 amino acids. Germline loops: CDR1 SGHRS, CDR2 YFSETQ. Trimming cost V 0 bases and J 0 bases, with 7 bases left between them. The CDR3 region is CASSLVGHSYEQYF. In DNA form, the CDR3 reads TGCGCCAGCAGCTTGGTCGGACACTCCTACGAGCAGTACTTC.

This chain connects TRBV27 to TRBJ2-3; the D gene is possibly TRBD2 (5 bases). This CDR3 has 14 residues. CDR1 and CDR2 (germline): MNHEY, SMNVEV (reference sequence). Trimming cost V 5 bases and J 2 bases, with 11 bases left between them. CDR3 loop: CASSPLDFTDTQYF. The CDR3 DNA is TGTGCCAGCAGTCCACTAGACTTCACAGATACGCAGTATTTT.

The chain links TRBV5-1 to TRBJ1-4; no clear D. V was shortened by 4 bases and J by 0 bases, with 10 bases between the two germline ends. The CDR3 contains 15 residues. Germline CDR1 and CDR2: SGHRS and YFSETQ. The CDR3 protein is CASSRRHPTNEKLFF. CDR3 coding DNA: TGCGCCAGCAGCAGAAGACATCCAACTAATGAAAAACTGTTTTTT.

The chain combines TRBV11-3 with TRBJ2-2; TRBD2 matches at 8 bases. Germline V gives CDR1 SGHNT, CDR2 YENEEA. Germline trimming cut 7 bases from V and 4 bases from J; bases unmatched to any gene: 5. There are 14 residues in the CDR3. This CDR3 is CASTGGAGTGELFF. CDR3 DNA: TGTGCCAGCACGGGGGGGGCAGGCACCGGGGAGCTGTTTTTT.

V and J are TRBV5-6 and TRBJ2-7, with D unclear. V was shortened by 1 base and J by 0 bases, with 8 bases between the two germline ends. The CDR3 sequence is 14 residues long. The germline gives CDR1 SGHDT, CDR2 YYEEEE. The DNA of the CDR3 is TGTGCCAGCAGCTTGTCATGGAGCTCCTACGAGCAGTACTTC. Translation: CASSLSWSSYEQYF.

The chain combines TRBV19 with TRBJ1-1; D not resolved. Trimming removed 7 bases from V and 0 bases from J, with 9 bases in between. Germline CDR1 is LNHDA and CDR2 is SQIVND (reference sequence). The CDR3 covers 13 residues. The CDR3 DNA sequence: TGTGCCAGTACCTCGGAGTTGAACACTGAAGCTTTCTTT. It specifies CASTSELNTEAFF.

The chain recombines TRBV27 with TRBJ2-5; D remains unclear. Trimming took 0 bases from V and 1 from J, leaving 9 bases between them. This CDR3 is 15 amino acids long. Germline CDR1 MNHEY, CDR2 SMNVEV (reference sequence). The CDR3 nucleotides are TGTGCCAGCAGTTTATCCTGGGCTCTCCAAGAGACCCAGTACTTC. It codes for CASSLSWALQETQYF.